This is a list of T cell receptor beta chains from one sample in a study of T cell responses to AZD1222 COVID-19 vaccine. Sequencing used immunoSEQ multiplex PCR; TCRdb keeps in-frame clones, though not all of them. This table holds approximately 160,000 clones, roughly 89% found once. Specimen: peripheral blood, collected on day 0 of AZD1222 vaccination. The receptors come from an adult in good health. Both conserved end residues are part of each CDR3. The D gene is left open where the match is weak. Clone size is given for some rows only: seen once, a few or many times, or a class if the clone is expanded.

>NA|TRBV28|TRBJ2-5|NA
TGTGCCAGCAGCCTGGGGAGGAGATGGAACCAAGAGACCCAGTACTTC
CASSLGRRWNQETQYF
>NA|TRBV14|TRBJ2-7|NA
TGTGCCAGCAGCCAGGGCGACGAGCAGTACTTC
CASSQGDEQYF
>TRBD2|TRBV9|TRBJ2-5|NA
TGTGCCAGCAGCGTTGTAGCGGGAGGAGGTGAGACCCAGTACTTC
CASSVVAGGGETQYF
>NA|TRBV6-2/TRBV6-3|TRBJ1-5|NA
TGTGCCAGCAGTTACGCCCAGGTAAATCAGCCCCAGCATTTT
CASSYAQVNQPQHF
>NA|TRBV28|TRBJ1-1|NA
TGTGCCAGCAGTCCAGACAGCATTGAAGCTTTCTTT
CASSPDSIEAFF
>NA|TRBV18|TRBJ1-2|NA
TGTGCCAGCTCACCAAGGCCAGGGCCCTATGTTGGCTACACCTTC
CASSPRPGPYVGYTF
>NA|TRBV9|TRBJ2-2|NA
TGTGCCAGCAGCGTAGTTTCCCAGACCGGGGAGCTGTTTTTT
CASSVVSQTGELFF
>NA|TRBV6-5|TRBJ2-7|NA
TGTGCCAGCAGGGGCCGCGAGCAGTACTTC
CASRGREQYF
>NA|TRBV27|TRBJ1-4|NA
TGTGCCAGCAGATCTGCCTCAGGGGAAGAAAAACTGTTTTTT
CASRSASGEEKLFF
>NA|TRBV12-5|TRBJ1-1|NA
TGTGCTAGTGGTTTGATGGGGAACACTGAAGCTTTCTTT
CASGLMGNTEAFF
>TRBD1|TRBV28|TRBJ2-5|NA
TGTGCCAGCAGTCCCCTGACAGGGGTCCAAGAGACCCAGTACTTC
CASSPLTGVQETQYF
>TRBD1|TRBV29-1|TRBJ1-1|NA
TGCAGCGTATCCCACAGGGGTGGCACTGAAGCTTTCTTT
CSVSHRGGTEAFF
>NA|TRBV19|TRBJ1-1|NA
TGTGCCAGTAGTCCGGACAGAGCGAACACTGAAGCTTTCTTT
CASSPDRANTEAFF
>NA|TRBV15|TRBJ2-7|NA
TGTGCCACCAGTTTGAGGTTGGGAGTTGTGCAGTACTTC
CATSLRLGVVQYF
>NA|TRBV13|TRBJ2-5|NA
TGTGCCAGCAGCTTAGGTCAAGAGACCCAGTACTTC
CASSLGQETQYF
>NA|TRBV27|TRBJ2-1|NA
TGTGCCAGCAGTCCCGGGACCCGTGTTAATGAGCAGTTCTTC
CASSPGTRVNEQFF
>NA|TRBV10-3|TRBJ2-1|NA
TGTGCCATCAGATCTCAGGGATTCCTTAACAATGAGCAGTTCTTC
CAIRSQGFLNNEQFF
>NA|TRBV15|TRBJ1-4|NA
TGTGCCACCAGCAGAGATCAGACAGGACTAAGGGAAAAACTGTTTTTT
CATSRDQTGLREKLFF
>NA|TRBV7-2|TRBJ1-3|NA
TGTGCCAGCAGCGTAACACGGTTCTCTGGAAACACCATATATTTT
CASSVTRFSGNTIYF
>TRBD2|TRBV5-3|TRBJ2-1|NA
TGTGCCAGAAGCCTTCCGGGACTAGAAGTAAACAATGAGCAGTTCTTC
CARSLPGLEVNNEQFF
>TRBD2|TRBV6-5|TRBJ2-2|NA
TGTGCCAGCAGACCCACGGGAGGTCCTACCGGGGAGCTGTTTTTT
CASRPTGGPTGELFF
>TRBD2|TRBV7-2|TRBJ2-7|NA
TGTGCCAGCAGCTTGGGGGCAGCCGGGACTAGTCTGGAAGAGCAGTACTTC
CASSLGAAGTSLEEQYF
>TRBD1|TRBV9|TRBJ1-2|NA
TGTGCCAGCAGCCTGGGACAGGGCTATGGCTACACCTTC
CASSLGQGYGYTF
>NA|TRBV7-2|TRBJ2-3|NA
TGTGCCAGCAGCTCTTCGACTGGGACCTGGGATACGCAGTATTTT
CASSSSTGTWDTQYF
>NA|TRBV14|TRBJ1-1|NA
TGTGCCAGCAGCCAAGATTGGGGAGGATGGGCTTTCTTT
CASSQDWGGWAFF
>NA|TRBV21-1|TRBJ2-5|NA
TGTGCCAGCAGCAAAGCACGGGCAGGTGGTAGGACTAGCGGATCTCGGGGAGAGACCCAGTACTTC
CASSKARAGGRTSGSRGETQYF
>NA|TRBV6-5|TRBJ1-5|NA
TGTGCCAGCCGCGACACTTACAATCAGCCCCAGCATTTT
CASRDTYNQPQHF
>NA|TRBV11-2|TRBJ2-3|once
TGTGCCAGCAGCTTGGGGTGGGCAGATACGCAGTATTTT
CASSLGWADTQYF
>NA|TRBV7-3|TRBJ2-1|NA
TGTGCCAGCAGCCCCAACTCGTACAATGAGCAGTTCTTC
CASSPNSYNEQFF
>NA|TRBV19|TRBJ1-5|NA
TGTGCCAGTAGTCCCCCGTCTCAGCCCCAGCATTTT
CASSPPSQPQHF
>NA|TRBV6-1|TRBJ1-5|NA
TGTGCCAGCAGTGAAATGGGAACCGTTAGCAATCAGCCCCAGCATTTT
CASSEMGTVSNQPQHF
>TRBD1|TRBV27|TRBJ1-2|NA
TGTGCCAGCAGTTCCCTAAGGACAGGCTATGGCTACACCTTC
CASSSLRTGYGYTF
>NA|TRBV2|TRBJ1-3|NA
TGTGCCAGCAGGGCTAGAACGGGATCTGGAAACACCATATATTTT
CASRARTGSGNTIYF
>NA|TRBV6-5|TRBJ2-7|NA
TGTGCCAGCAGTTATGGGTCCGGGGGAAACTACGAGCAGTACTTC
CASSYGSGGNYEQYF
>NA|TRBV7-6|TRBJ1-3|NA
TGTGCCAGCAGCTTAGGCGGGGGGGCCTCTGGAAACACCATATATTTT
CASSLGGGASGNTIYF
>TRBD2|TRBV6-2/TRBV6-3|TRBJ2-1|NA
TGTGCCAGCAGTTACCGAGGACTAGCGGGTTTATCTGAGCAGTTCTTC
CASSYRGLAGLSEQFF
>NA|TRBV28|TRBJ1-2|once
TGTGCCAGCAGTCCAGCAGGCGGCGGCTACACCTTC
CASSPAGGGYTF
>NA|TRBV7-3|TRBJ2-7|NA
TGTGCCAGCAGCTTAACGGCAGGGACCGTCTACGAGCAGTACTTC
CASSLTAGTVYEQYF
>NA|TRBV28|TRBJ2-7|once
TGTGCCAGCAGTTCCCGGGAACTCTACGAGCAGTACTTC
CASSSRELYEQYF
>TRBD1|TRBV9|TRBJ1-4|NA
TGTGCCAGCAGCTCTACAGGGGGCGTTGAAAAACTGTTTTTT
CASSSTGGVEKLFF
>TRBD2|TRBV5-1|TRBJ2-1|NA
TGCGCCAGCAGCTCCACCATTAGCGGGGGACTACCGGATGAGCAGTTCTTC
CASSSTISGGLPDEQFF